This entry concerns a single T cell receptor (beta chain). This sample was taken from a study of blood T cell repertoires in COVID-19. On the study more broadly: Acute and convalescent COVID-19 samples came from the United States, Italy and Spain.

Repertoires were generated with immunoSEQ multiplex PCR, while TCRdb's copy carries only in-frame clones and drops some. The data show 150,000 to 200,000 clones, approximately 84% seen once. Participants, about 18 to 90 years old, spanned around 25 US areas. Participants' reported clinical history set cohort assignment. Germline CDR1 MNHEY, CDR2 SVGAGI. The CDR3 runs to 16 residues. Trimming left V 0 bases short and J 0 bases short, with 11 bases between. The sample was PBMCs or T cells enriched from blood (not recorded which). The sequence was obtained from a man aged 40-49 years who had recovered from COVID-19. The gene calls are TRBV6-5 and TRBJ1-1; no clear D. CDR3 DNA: TGTGCCAGCAGTTACTCGAACAGCCTTATGAACACTGAAGCTTTCTTT. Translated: CASSYSNSLMNTEAFF.